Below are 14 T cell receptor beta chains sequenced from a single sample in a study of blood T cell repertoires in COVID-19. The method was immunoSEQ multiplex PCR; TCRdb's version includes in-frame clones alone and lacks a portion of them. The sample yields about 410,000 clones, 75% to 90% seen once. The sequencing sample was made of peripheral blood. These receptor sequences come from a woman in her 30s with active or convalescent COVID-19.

CDR3 loop: CASSNTQGPWAEAFF. The CDR3 DNA reads TGTGCCAGCAGTAATACTCAGGGTCCTTGGGCTGAAGCTTTCTTT. V usage is TRBV6-5 and J usage is TRBJ1-1, with D possibly being TRBD1 (5 bases). This CDR3 region has 15 residues. Germline lookup yields CDR1 MNHEY and CDR2 SVGAGI. Trimming shortened V by 5 bases and J by 6 bases, and 19 bases separated the two germline ends.

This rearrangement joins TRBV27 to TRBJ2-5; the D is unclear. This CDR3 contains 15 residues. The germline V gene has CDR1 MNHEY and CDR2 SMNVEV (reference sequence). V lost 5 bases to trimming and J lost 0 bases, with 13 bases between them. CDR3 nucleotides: TGTGCCAGCAGTAACCGTGACTCCTACCAAGAGACCCAGTACTTC. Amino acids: CASSNRDSYQETQYF.

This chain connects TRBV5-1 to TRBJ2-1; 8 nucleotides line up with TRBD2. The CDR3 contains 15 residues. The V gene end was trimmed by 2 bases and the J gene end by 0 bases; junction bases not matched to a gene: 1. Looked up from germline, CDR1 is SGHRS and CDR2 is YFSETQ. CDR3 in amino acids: CASSLLAASYNEQFF. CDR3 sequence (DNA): TGCGCCAGCAGCTTACTAGCGGCCTCCTACAATGAGCAGTTCTTC.

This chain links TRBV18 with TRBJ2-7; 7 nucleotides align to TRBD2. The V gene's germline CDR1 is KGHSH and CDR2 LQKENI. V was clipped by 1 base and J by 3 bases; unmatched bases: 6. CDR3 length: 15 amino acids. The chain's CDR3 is CASSPLGLVDYEQYF. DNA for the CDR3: TGTGCCAGCTCACCACTCGGACTAGTTGACTACGAGCAGTACTTC.

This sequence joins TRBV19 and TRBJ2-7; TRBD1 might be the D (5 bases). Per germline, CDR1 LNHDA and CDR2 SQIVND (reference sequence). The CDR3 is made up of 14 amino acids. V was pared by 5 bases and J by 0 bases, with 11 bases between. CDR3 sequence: CASSLTGISYEQYF. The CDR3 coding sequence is TGTGCCAGTAGTCTTACAGGTATCTCCTACGAGCAGTACTTC.

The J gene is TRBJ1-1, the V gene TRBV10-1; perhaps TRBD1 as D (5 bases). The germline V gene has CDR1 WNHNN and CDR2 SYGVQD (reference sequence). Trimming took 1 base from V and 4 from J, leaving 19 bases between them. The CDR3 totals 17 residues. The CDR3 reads CASSEWNLDRTTTEAFF. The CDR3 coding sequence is TGCGCCAGCAGTGAGTGGAACCTCGACAGAACCACCACTGAAGCTTTCTTT.

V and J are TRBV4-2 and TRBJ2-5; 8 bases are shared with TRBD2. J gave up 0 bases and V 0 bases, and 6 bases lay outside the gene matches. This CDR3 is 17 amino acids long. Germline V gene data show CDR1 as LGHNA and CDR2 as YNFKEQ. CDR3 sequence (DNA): TGTGCCAGCAGCCAAGATTTGGGAGCGGGGGACCAAGAGACCCAGTACTTC. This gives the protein CASSQDLGAGDQETQYF.

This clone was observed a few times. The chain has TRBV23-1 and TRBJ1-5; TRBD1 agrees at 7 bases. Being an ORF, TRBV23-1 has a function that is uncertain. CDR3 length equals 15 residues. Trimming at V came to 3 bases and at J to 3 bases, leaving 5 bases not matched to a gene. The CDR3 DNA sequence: TGCGCCAGCAGTCAGTCGACAGGGTACAATCAGCCCCAGCATTTT. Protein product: CASSQSTGYNQPQHF.

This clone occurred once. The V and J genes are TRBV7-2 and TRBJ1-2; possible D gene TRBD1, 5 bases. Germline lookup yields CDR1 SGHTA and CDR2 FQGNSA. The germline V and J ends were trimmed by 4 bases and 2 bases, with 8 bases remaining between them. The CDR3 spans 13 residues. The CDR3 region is CASSSSGNYGYTF. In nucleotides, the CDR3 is TGTGCCAGCAGCTCCTCAGGGAACTATGGCTACACCTTC.

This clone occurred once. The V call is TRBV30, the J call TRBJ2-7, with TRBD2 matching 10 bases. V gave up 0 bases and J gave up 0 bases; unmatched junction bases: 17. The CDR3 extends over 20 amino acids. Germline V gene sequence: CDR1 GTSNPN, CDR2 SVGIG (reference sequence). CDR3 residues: CAWSVLGGLAGALSSYEQYF. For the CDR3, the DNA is TGTGCCTGGAGTGTACTTGGCGGGCTAGCGGGAGCCCTGAGCTCCTACGAGCAGTACTTC. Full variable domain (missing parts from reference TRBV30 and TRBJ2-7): SQTIHQWPATLVQPVGSPLSLECTVEGTSNPNLYWYRQAAGRGLQLLFYSVGIGQISSEVPQNLSASRPQDRQFILSSKKLLLSDSGFYLCAWSVLGGLAGALSSYEQYFGPGTRLTVT.

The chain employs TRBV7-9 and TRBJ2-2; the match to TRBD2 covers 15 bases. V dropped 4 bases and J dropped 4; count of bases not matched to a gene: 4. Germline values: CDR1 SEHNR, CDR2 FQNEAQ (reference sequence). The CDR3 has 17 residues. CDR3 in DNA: TGTGCCAGCAGCTGGACTAGCGGGAGGGCCGTCACCGGGGAGCTGTTTTTT. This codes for CASSWTSGRAVTGELFF.

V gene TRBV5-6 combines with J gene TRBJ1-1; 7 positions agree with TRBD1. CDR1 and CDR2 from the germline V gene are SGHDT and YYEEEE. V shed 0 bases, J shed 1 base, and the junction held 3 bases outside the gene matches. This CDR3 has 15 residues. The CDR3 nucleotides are TGTGCCAGCAGCTTGGTTGGACAGGCGAACACTGAAGCTTTCTTT. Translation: CASSLVGQANTEAFF.

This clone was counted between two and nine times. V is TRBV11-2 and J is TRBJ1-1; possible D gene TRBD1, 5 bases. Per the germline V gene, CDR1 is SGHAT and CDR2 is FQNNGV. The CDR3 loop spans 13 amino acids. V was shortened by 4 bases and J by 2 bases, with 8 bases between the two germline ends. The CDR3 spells CASSSRGNTEAFF. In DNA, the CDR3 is TGTGCCAGCAGCTCTAGGGGCAACACTGAAGCTTTCTTT.

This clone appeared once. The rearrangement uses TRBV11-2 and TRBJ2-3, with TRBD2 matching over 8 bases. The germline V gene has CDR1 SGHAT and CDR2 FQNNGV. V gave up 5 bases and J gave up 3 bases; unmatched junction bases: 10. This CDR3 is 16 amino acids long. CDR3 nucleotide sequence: TGTGCCAGCAGCCCCTGGGGATTAGCGGGAACAGATACGCAGTATTTT. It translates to CASSPWGLAGTDTQYF.